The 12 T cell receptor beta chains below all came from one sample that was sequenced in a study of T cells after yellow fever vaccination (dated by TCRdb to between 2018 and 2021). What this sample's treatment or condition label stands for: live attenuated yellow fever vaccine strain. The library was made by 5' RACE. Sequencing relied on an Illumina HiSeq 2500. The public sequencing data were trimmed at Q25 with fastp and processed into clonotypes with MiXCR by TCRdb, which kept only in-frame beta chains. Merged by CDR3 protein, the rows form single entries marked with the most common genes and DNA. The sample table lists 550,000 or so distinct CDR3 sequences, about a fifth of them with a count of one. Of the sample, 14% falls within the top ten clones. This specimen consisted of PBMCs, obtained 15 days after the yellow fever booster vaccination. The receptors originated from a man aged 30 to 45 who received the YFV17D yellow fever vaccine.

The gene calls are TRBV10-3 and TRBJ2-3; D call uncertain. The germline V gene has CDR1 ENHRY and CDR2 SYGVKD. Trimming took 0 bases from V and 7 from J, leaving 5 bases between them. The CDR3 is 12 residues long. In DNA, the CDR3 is TGTGCCATCAGTGAGTCGGGTTATACGCAGTATTTT. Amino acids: CAISESGYTQYF.

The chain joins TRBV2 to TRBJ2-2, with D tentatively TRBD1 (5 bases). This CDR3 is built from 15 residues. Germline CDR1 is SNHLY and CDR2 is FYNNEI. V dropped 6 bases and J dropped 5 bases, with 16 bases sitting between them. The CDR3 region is CASSPQGRGTGELFF. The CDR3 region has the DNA TGTGCCAGCAGCCCTCAGGGTAGGGGAACCGGGGAGCTGTTTTTT.

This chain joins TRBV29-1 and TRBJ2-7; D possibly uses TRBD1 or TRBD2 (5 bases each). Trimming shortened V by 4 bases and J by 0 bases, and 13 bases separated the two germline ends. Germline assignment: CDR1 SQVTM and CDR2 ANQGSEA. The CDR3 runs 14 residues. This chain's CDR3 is CSVVMSGSSYEQYF. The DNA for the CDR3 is TGCAGCGTTGTTATGTCAGGGAGCTCCTACGAGCAGTACTTC.

CDR3 nucleotides: TGCAGTGCTGTGCCCCGGGACAGGGCCCTGGAGCAGTACTTC. It is translated as CSAVPRDRALEQYF. This chain joins TRBV20-1 and TRBJ2-7; 9 bases align to TRBD1. Per germline, CDR1 DFQATT and CDR2 SNEGSKA (reference sequence). The junction had 12 bases not matched to a gene; V was cut back by 5 bases and J by 7 bases. This CDR3 contains 14 residues.

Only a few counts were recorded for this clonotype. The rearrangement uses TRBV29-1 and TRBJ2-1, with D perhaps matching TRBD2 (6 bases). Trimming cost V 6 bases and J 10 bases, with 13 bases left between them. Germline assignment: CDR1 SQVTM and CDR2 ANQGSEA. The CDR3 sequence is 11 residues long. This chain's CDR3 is CSVGLSGEQFF. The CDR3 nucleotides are TGCAGCGTGGGACTCTCTGGGGAGCAGTTCTTC.

CDR3 nucleotide sequence: TGTGCCACCAGCAGCAGAACAGGGGGCGGAGAGACCCAGTACTTC. It yields the protein CATSSRTGGGETQYF. The chain employs TRBV15 and TRBJ2-5; 9 nucleotides agree with TRBD1. Trimming at V came to 3 bases and at J to 4 bases, leaving 6 bases not matched to a gene. Germline V CDR1 and CDR2: LNHNV, YYDKDF (reference sequence). The CDR3 contains 15 residues.

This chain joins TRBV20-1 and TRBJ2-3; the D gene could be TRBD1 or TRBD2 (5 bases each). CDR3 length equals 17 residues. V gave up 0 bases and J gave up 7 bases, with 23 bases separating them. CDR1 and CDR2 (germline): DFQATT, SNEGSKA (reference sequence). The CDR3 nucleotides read TGCAGTGCTAGAGATCCCAGGGCGCAGGGACCCCTTTATACGCAGTATTTT. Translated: CSARDPRAQGPLYTQYF.

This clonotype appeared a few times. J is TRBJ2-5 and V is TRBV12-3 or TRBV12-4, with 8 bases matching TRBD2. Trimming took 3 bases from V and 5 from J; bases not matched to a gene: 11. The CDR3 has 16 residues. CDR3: CASSFQAGVAPETQYF. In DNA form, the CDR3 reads TGTGCCAGCAGTTTCCAAGCGGGAGTAGCTCCCGAGACCCAGTACTTC.

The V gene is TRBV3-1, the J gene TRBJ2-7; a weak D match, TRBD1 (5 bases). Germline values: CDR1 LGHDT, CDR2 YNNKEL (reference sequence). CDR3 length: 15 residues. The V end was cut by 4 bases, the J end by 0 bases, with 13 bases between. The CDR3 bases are TGTGCCAGCAGCCTTAGACCGGACACCTCCTACGAGCAGTACTTC. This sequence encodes CASSLRPDTSYEQYF.

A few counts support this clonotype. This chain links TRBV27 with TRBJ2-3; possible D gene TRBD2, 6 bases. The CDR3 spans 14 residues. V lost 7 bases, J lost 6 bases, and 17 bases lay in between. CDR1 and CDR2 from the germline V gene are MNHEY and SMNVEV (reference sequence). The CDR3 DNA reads TGTGCCAGCAACCCGGGAGACGGACTGGATACGCAGTATTTT. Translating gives CASNPGDGLDTQYF.

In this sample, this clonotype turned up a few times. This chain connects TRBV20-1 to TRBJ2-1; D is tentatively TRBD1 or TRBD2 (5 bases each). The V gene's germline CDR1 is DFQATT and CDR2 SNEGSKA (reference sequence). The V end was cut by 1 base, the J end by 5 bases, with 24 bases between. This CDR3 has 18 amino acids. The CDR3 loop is CSARGGSRGRILDNEQFF. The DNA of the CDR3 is TGCAGTGCTAGAGGGGGGTCAAGAGGTAGGATTCTCGACAATGAGCAGTTCTTC.

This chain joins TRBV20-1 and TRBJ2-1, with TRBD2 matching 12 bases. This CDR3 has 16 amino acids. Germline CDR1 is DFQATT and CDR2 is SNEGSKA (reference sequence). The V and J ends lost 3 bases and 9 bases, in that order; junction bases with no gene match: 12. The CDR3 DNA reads TGCAGTGCTAGTCGAGGCCTAGCGGGAGGGGGGATTGAGCAGTTCTTC. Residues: CSASRGLAGGGIEQFF.